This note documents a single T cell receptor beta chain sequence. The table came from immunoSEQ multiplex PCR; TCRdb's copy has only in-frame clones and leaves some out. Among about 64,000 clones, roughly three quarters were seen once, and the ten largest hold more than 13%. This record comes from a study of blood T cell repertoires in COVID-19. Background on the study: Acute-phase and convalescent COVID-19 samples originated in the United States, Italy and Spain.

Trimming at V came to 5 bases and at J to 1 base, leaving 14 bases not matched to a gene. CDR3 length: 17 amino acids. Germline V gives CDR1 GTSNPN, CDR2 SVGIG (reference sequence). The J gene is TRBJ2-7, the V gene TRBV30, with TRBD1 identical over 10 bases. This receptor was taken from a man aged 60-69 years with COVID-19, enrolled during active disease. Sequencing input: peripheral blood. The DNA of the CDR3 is TGTGCCTGGTGTTCGGGACAGGGGAGGGGGGGTTCCTACGAGCAGTACTTC. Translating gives CAWCSGQGRGGSYEQYF.